A selection of T cell receptor beta chains follows, all from one sample in a study of blood T cell repertoires in COVID-19. Clones were sequenced by immunoSEQ multiplex PCR, and TCRdb holds only the in-frame ones, with some missing. The sample includes some 150,000 clones, roughly 80% of them seen just once. The sequenced material came from peripheral blood. These receptors all stem from a woman aged 65 to 85 with COVID-19, enrolled during active disease. Both conserved end residues are part of each CDR3. The order of the fields is clone size, D gene, V gene, J gene, CDR3 protein, CDR3 DNA. D genes are given only for firm matches. Clone size is stated in some rows and not others, as once, few, many or a class when expanded.

>few|NA|TRBV29-1|TRBJ2-2
CSGSAGPNTGELFF
TGCAGCGGTTCAGCGGGCCCGAACACCGGGGAGCTGTTTTTT
>NA|NA|TRBV3-1/TRBV3-2|TRBJ2-3
CASSQDRADTQYF
TGTGCCAGCAGCCAAGACCGCGCAGATACGCAGTATTTT
>few|TRBD2|TRBV18|TRBJ2-3
CASSPTSGRITDTQYF
TGTGCCAGCTCACCTACTAGCGGGAGGATAACAGATACGCAGTATTTT
>few|TRBD1|TRBV2|TRBJ1-1
CASTPAPQGGTEAFF
TGTGCCAGCACTCCGGCCCCACAGGGGGGGACTGAAGCTTTCTTT
>few|TRBD1|TRBV6-5|TRBJ1-2
CASYLTGTADGYTF
TGTGCCAGTTACCTCACCGGGACAGCGGATGGCTACACCTTC
>NA|NA|TRBV18|TRBJ2-5
CASSPEIQETQYF
TGTGCCAGCTCACCCGAGATCCAAGAGACCCAGTACTTC
>few|NA|TRBV15|TRBJ1-2
CATSRDLTGQGYTF
TGTGCCACCAGCAGAGATCTCACAGGGCAAGGCTACACCTTC
>NA|NA|TRBV14|TRBJ2-1
CASSQEAAGHSYNEQFF
TGTGCCAGCAGCCAAGAGGCGGCCGGTCACTCCTACAATGAGCAGTTCTTC
>NA|TRBD1|TRBV19|TRBJ1-5
CASNSRTGGNQPQHF
TGTGCCAGTAACTCCCGGACAGGGGGCAATCAGCCCCAGCATTTT
>NA|NA|TRBV7-7|TRBJ2-1
CASSPTRTGEQFF
TGTGCCAGCAGTCCAACTAGGACGGGTGAGCAGTTCTTC
>NA|NA|TRBV30|TRBJ1-1
CAWSPSLDMAEAFF
TGTGCCTGGAGCCCCTCACTAGATATGGCTGAAGCTTTCTTT
>NA|NA|TRBV29-1|TRBJ2-7
CSVEDPQRDYEQYF
TGCAGCGTTGAAGATCCGCAGAGGGACTACGAGCAGTACTTC
>NA|TRBD1|TRBV6-5|TRBJ2-3
CASLLEGARTDTQYF
TGTGCCAGTTTACTAGAGGGGGCGAGGACAGATACGCAGTATTTT
>NA|TRBD1|TRBV28|TRBJ2-2
CASKSGTGKGGELFF
TGTGCCAGCAAATCCGGGACAGGGAAGGGCGGGGAGCTGTTTTTT
>NA|TRBD1|TRBV5-5|TRBJ1-3
CASSLTGEGNTIYF
TGTGCCAGCAGCTTAACAGGGGAAGGAAACACCATATATTTT
>NA|NA|TRBV29-1|TRBJ2-1
CSVASGYNEQFF
TGCAGCGTTGCAAGCGGGTATAATGAGCAGTTCTTC
>once|NA|TRBV25-1|TRBJ2-1
CASAYQDNEQFF
TGTGCCAGCGCTTATCAGGACAATGAGCAGTTCTTC
>NA|NA|TRBV9|TRBJ2-1
CASSVETRNEQFF
TGTGCCAGCAGCGTAGAAACCCGGAATGAGCAGTTCTTC
>NA|NA|TRBV18|TRBJ1-2
CASSPPGLPNTYTF
TGTGCCAGCTCACCACCGGGACTGCCAAATACGTACACCTTC
>NA|NA|TRBV28|TRBJ1-5
CASSFARQPQHF
TGTGCCAGCAGTTTTGCGCGTCAGCCCCAGCATTTT
>NA|NA|TRBV5-1|TRBJ2-4
CASSLGWGTIQYF
TGCGCCAGCAGCTTGGGATGGGGCACCATTCAGTACTTC
>NA|TRBD1|TRBV5-4|TRBJ1-2
CASSLGGTGFDYGYTF
TGTGCCAGCAGCTTGGGTGGGACAGGGTTCGACTATGGCTACACCTTC
>NA|TRBD2|TRBV4-2|TRBJ2-3
CASSQGAASGDADTQYF
TGTGCCAGCAGCCAGGGTGCTGCTAGCGGGGACGCAGATACGCAGTATTTT